This TCR beta chain was profiled in a study of T cell responses to AZD1222 COVID-19 vaccine listed by TCRdb under 2021. Regarding the research as a whole: AZD1222 recipients with second doses at about 4 weeks or about 12 weeks were pooled, because spike-specific TCR depth and breadth did not differ between schedules. Trial participants were enrolled into age subgroups of 18-55, 56-69 and 70-plus years, which contained approximately 150, 28 and 58 TCR-sequenced participants, respectively. TCR sequencing was performed for about 250 trial participants, of whom some 200 were given two doses of AZD1222 and 26 were given two doses of MenACWY control vaccine. Broad study findings and their caveats: Conclusions about previously exposed vaccinees are limited, since just a handful of AZD1222 recipients were seropositive for SARS-CoV-2 at baseline. Vaccine-associated CD4 TCRs spanned the whole spike protein, with dominant responses in regions 160-218 and 743-854. No day 14 peak-response samples were available, so repertoires were characterized only after the peak T cell response. Reportedly, close to half of the unique spike-specific TCRs recognized epitopes lying outside the regions that are mutated in the B.1.351 and B.1.1.7 variants. After two AZD1222 doses, both the breadth and the depth of spike-specific TCRs were significantly higher than at day 0 and than in MenACWY recipients. Participants were mostly white British, with more females than males. The authors suggested clonal diversity may have been underestimated. The 56-69-year group was small, and its depth increase did not reach significance, likely because of low power.

The time point label, read with the paper, signifies: baseline before first vaccination. Vaccinee samples came from UK trials COV001 and COV002, including a single-blind randomized controlled phase 2/3 trial of AZD1222 (ChAdOx1 nCoV-19) in healthy adults. For TCRbeta chain sequencing, PBMC samples from trial participants were taken at day 0 and at day 28 after the second dose. V gives up 2 bases and J gives up 6 bases, and the segment between their germline ends measures 3 bases. The cysteine opens and the phenylalanine closes a CDR3 of 11 amino acids. The DNA shown is the 33-base CDR3, in frame from base 1. CDR1 and CDR2 are drawn from the germline V gene: SGDLS, YYNGEE. Turning to this clone: The antigen this receptor binds is unknown. No clone much larger than this one lies a single base away; base qualities are absent.

The CDR3 regions of human TCRbeta chains were analyzed by immunosequencing. As for the original processing: Repertoire TCRs were checked for matches against a reference library of SARS-CoV-2-specific TCRs that had been generated using the MIRA antigen-specificity platform. Breadth was defined as the fraction of unique TCRs that were SARS-CoV-2-associated. Depth was defined as the fraction of total T cells that were SARS-CoV-2-associated. Each spike-specific TCR was assigned to its reactive spike region and to a CD4 or CD8 class using the MIRA data. Log10-transformed breadth and depth values were compared by one-way ANOVA with Sidak's multiple comparisons tests. The clones in this table, taken by TCRdb from immuneACCESS, are in-frame only. Not every clone is retained; where verified, under half of the shortfall comes from an unresolved V gene, and the cause of the rest is unknown. That table supplies the V and J calls and clone size; D and trimming were determined from the DNA. This sample comprises 140,000 to 150,000 clones, approximately 90% of them detected only once. About 3.8% of the sample lies in the top ten.

The clonotype was recovered from an adult in good health. The chain was built from TRBV9 and TRBJ2-1, with no confident D gene call. The starting material was peripheral blood, obtained on day 0 of AZD1222 vaccination. The bases are TGTGCCAGCAGCGTCACCAATGAGCAGTTCTTC. This is translated as CASSVTNEQFF.